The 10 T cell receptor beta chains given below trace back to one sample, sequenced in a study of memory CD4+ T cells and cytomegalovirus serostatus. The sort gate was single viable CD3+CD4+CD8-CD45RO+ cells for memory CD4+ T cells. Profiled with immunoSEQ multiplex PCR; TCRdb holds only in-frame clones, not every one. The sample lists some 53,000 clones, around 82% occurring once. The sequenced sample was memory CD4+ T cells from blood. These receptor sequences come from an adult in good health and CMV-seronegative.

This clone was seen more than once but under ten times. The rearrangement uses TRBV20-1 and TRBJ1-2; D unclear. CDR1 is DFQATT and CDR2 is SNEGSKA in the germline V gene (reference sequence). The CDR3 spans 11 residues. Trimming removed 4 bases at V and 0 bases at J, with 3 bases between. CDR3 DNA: TGCAGTGCTACGGCTAACTATGGCTACACCTTC. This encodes CSATANYGYTF.

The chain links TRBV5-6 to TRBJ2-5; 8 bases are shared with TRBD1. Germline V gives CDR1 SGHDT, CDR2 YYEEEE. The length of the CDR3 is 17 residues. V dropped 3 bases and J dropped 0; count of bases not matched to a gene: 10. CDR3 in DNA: TGTGCCAGCAGCTCCCATAGACAGGGGACGTACCAAGAGACCCAGTACTTC. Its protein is CASSSHRQGTYQETQYF.

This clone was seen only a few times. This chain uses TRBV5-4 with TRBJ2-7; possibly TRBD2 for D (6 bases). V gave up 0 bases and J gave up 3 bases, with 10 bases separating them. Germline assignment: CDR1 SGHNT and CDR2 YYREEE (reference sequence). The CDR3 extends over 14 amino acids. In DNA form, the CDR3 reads TGTGCCAGCAGCTTGGCCCTGACTAGCTACGAGCAGTACTTC. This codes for CASSLALTSYEQYF.

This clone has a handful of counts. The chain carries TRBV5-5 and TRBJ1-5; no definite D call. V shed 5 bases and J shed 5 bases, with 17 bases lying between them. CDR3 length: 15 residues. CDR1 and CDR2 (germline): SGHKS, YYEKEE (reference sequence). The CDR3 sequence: CASSSGPEVYQPQHF. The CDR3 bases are TGTGCCAGCAGTAGCGGGCCCGAAGTATATCAGCCCCAGCATTTT.

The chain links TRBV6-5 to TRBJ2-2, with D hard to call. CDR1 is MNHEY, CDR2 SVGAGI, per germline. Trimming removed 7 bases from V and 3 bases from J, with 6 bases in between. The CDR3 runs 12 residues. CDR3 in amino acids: CASNHYTGELFF. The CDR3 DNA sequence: TGTGCCAGCAACCACTACACCGGGGAGCTGTTTTTT.

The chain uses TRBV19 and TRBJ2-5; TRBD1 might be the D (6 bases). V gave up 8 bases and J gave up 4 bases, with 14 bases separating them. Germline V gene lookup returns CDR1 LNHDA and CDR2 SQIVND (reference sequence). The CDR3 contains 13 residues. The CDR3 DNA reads TGTGCCAGTTCTTACAGGGCGGGAGAGACCCAGTACTTC. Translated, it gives CASSYRAGETQYF.

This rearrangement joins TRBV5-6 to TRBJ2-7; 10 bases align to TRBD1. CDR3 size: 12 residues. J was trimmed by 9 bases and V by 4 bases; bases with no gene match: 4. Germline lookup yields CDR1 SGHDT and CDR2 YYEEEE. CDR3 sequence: CASSDRGRLQYF. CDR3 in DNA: TGTGCCAGCAGCGACAGGGGGCGCCTGCAGTACTTC.

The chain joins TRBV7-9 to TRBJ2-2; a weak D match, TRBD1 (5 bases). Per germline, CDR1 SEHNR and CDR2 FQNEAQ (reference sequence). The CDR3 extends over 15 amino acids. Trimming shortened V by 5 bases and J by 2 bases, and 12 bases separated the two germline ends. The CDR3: CASSRTGLNTGELFF. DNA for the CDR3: TGTGCCAGCAGCCGTACAGGATTAAACACCGGGGAGCTGTTTTTT.

The DNA of the CDR3 is TGTGCCAGCAGCCAAGAAGACAAACATAGCAATCAGCCCCAGCATTTT. Its protein product is CASSQEDKHSNQPQHF. This chain connects TRBV4-2 to TRBJ1-5; D remains ambiguous. This CDR3 contains 16 residues. V was trimmed by 0 bases and J by 0 bases, leaving 9 bases between them. Germline lookup yields CDR1 LGHNA and CDR2 YNFKEQ.

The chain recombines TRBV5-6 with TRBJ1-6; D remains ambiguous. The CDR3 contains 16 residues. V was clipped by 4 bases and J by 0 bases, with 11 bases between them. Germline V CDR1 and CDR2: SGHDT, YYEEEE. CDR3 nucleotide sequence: TGTGCCAGCAGCCAGGTCACACGCTCCTATAATTCACCCCTCCACTTT. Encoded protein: CASSQVTRSYNSPLHF.